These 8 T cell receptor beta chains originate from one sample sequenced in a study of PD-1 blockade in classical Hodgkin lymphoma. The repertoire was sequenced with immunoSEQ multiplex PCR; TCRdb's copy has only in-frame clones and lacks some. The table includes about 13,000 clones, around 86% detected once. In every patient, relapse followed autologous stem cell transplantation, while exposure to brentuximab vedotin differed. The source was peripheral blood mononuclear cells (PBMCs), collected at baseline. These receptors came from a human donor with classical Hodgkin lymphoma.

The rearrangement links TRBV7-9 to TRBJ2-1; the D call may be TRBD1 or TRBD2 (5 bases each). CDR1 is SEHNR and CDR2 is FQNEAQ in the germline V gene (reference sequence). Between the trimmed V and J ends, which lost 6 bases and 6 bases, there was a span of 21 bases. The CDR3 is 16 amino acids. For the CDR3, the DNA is TGTGCCAGCAGTCCCGCCGCAGGGAGATGGGGCAATGAGCAGTTCTTC. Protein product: CASSPAAGRWGNEQFF.

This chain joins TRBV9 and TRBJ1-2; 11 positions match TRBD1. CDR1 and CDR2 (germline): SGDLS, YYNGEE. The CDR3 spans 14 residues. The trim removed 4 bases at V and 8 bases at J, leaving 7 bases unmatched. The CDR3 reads CASSSRGQGVGYTF. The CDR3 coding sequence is TGTGCCAGCAGCTCCCGGGGACAGGGGGTGGGCTACACCTTC.

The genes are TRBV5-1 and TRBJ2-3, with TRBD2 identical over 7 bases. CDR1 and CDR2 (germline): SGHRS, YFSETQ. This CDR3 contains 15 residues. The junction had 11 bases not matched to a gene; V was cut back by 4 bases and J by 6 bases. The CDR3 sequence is CASSGGTNPLDTQYF. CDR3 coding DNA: TGCGCCAGCAGCGGGGGGACTAACCCTCTGGATACGCAGTATTTT.

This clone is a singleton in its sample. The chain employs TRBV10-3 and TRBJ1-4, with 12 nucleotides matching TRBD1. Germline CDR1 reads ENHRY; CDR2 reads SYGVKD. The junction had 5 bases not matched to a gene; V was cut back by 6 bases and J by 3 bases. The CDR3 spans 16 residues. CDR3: CAISSGQGASNEKLFF. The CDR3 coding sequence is TGTGCCATCAGCTCGGGACAGGGGGCTTCTAATGAAAAACTGTTTTTT.

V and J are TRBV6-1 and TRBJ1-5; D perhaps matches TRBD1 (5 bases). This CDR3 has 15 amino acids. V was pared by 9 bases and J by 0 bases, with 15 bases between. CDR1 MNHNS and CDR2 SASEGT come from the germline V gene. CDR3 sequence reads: CASIQDPYSNQPQHF. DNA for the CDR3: TGTGCCAGTATACAGGATCCATATAGCAATCAGCCCCAGCATTTT.

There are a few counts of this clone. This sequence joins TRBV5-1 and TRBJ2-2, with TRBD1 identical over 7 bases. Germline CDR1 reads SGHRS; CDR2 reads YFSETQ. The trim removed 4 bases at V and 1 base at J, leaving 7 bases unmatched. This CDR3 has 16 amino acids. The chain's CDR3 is CASSPGQVLNTGELFF. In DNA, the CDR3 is TGCGCCAGCAGCCCCGGACAGGTTTTGAACACCGGGGAGCTGTTTTTT.

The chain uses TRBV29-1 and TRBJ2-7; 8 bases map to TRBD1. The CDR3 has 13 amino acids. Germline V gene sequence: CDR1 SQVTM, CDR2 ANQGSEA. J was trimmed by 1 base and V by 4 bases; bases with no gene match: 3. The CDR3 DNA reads TGCAGCGTTGTGCGGGACAGGTCCTACGAGCAGTACTTC. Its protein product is CSVVRDRSYEQYF.

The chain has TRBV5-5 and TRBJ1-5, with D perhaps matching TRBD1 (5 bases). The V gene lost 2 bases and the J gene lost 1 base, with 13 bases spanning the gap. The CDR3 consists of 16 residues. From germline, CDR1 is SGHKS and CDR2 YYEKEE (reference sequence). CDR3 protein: CASSFSQDTSNQPQHF. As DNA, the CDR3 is TGTGCCAGCAGCTTCTCCCAGGACACGAGCAATCAGCCCCAGCATTTT.